The 8 T cell receptor beta chains below all came from one sample that was sequenced in a study of beta chain features in type 1 diabetes. The authors reverse transcribed all of the isolated RNA, so sequencing captured expressed TCRB transcripts. Only in-frame clones appear in the TCRdb table, and some are missing; sequencing was by immunoSEQ multiplex PCR. The sample contains under 250,000 clones, 13% to 15% of which appear only once. Sequencing was done on a sample of naive CD4+ T cells from blood. The receptors were sampled from a woman aged 40 to 55 in good health.

The J gene is TRBJ1-5, the V gene TRBV7-9; no clear D gene. The CDR3 is 17 residues long. The germline V gene encodes CDR1 SEHNR and CDR2 FQNEAQ (reference sequence). Trimming removed 0 bases from V and 0 bases from J, with 12 bases in between. The DNA for the CDR3 is TGTGCCAGCAGCTTAGCGCGTACAGCCGATAGCAATCAGCCCCAGCATTTT. Protein sequence: CASSLARTADSNQPQHF.

This chain uses TRBV5-4 with TRBJ2-2; D possibly corresponds to TRBD2 (7 bases). The CDR3 sequence is 14 residues long. Germline CDR1 is SGHNT and CDR2 is YYREEE (reference sequence). Trimming shortened V by 3 bases and J by 4 bases, and 10 bases separated the two germline ends. CDR3 protein: CASSSGGRTGELFF. DNA of the CDR3: TGTGCCAGCAGCTCCGGGGGGCGCACCGGGGAGCTGTTTTTT.

This chain uses TRBV10-3 with TRBJ1-5; D call uncertain. This CDR3 has 13 residues. In germline, CDR1 is ENHRY, CDR2 SYGVKD. V was trimmed by 4 bases and J by 0 bases, leaving 4 bases between them. CDR3 in DNA: TGTGCCATCAGTGGTTATAGCAATCAGCCCCAGCATTTT. Translated: CAISGYSNQPQHF.

This clone was seen a handful of times. V is TRBV2 and J is TRBJ1-2; TRBD1 matches 8 bases. Germline V gives CDR1 SNHLY, CDR2 FYNNEI. The CDR3 runs 17 residues. V gave up 2 bases and J gave up 6 bases; unmatched junction bases: 14. The CDR3 is CASSEQGAVWGIDGYTF. In nucleotides, the CDR3 is TGTGCCAGCAGTGAACAGGGGGCAGTGTGGGGAATCGATGGCTACACCTTC. The full variable domain, rest sourced from reference TRBV2 and TRBJ1-2, is EPEVTQTPSHQVTQMGQEVILRCVPISNHLYFYWYRQILGQKVEFLVSFYNNEISEKSEIFDDQFSVERPDGSNFTLKIRSTKLEDSAMYFCASSEQGAVWGIDGYTFGSGTRLTVV.

This clone was picked up a small number of times. The chain links TRBV5-1 to TRBJ1-6; D remains ambiguous. Trimming took 4 bases from V and 8 from J, leaving 16 bases between them. The CDR3 runs 15 residues. Germline V gene data show CDR1 as SGHRS and CDR2 as YFSETQ. The CDR3 is CASSPDGVGHSPLHF. DNA for the CDR3: TGCGCCAGCAGCCCGGACGGGGTTGGGCATTCACCCCTCCACTTT.

This clone appeared a few times. J is TRBJ1-1 and V is TRBV9; TRBD1 agrees at 9 bases. The CDR3 has 14 residues. Per germline, CDR1 SGDLS and CDR2 YYNGEE. V dropped 3 bases and J dropped 6; count of bases not matched to a gene: 6. CDR3 loop: CASSANTGGPEAFF. CDR3 nucleotide sequence: TGTGCCAGCAGCGCTAACACAGGGGGCCCTGAAGCTTTCTTT.

Concerning this clone: The same CDR3 also results from other DNA sequences found in this sample. The chain employs TRBV6-5 and TRBJ2-3, with 7 bases that match TRBD1. Unmatched junction bases numbered 5, after V lost 5 bases and J lost 0 bases. CDR3 length: 15 residues. CDR1 is MNHEY and CDR2 is SVGAGI in the germline V gene. In DNA, the CDR3 is TGTGCCAGCAGTAGGGGACAGCCTAGCACAGATACGCAGTATTTT. This sequence encodes CASSRGQPSTDTQYF.

This clone has just a few counts. The V call is TRBV5-1, the J call TRBJ1-1; no clear D gene. The V gene lost 8 bases and the J gene lost 5 bases, with 25 bases spanning the gap. This CDR3 region has 16 residues. The V gene's germline CDR1 is SGHRS and CDR2 YFSETQ. Here the CDR3 reads CAREPTYPRGTTEAFF. The CDR3 nucleotides are TGCGCCAGGGAGCCAACTTACCCCCGGGGAACAACTGAAGCTTTCTTT.